This T cell receptor beta chain emerged from a study of T cell responses to AZD1222 COVID-19 vaccine. Per the germline V gene, CDR1 is SEHNR and CDR2 is FQNEAQ (reference sequence). The CDR3 sequence is 15 residues long. The V end lost 1 base, the J end lost 2 bases, and 11 bases lay between the germline ends. General observations from the study: Researchers took repertoire samples only after the peak T cell response had come. As reported, nearly half of all spike-specific TCRs target variant regions that are unmutated. Vaccination with two AZD1222 doses was followed by a rise in Spike-specific TCR breadth and depth. Donors skewed white British and female; clonal diversity was possibly underestimated.

Worth noting for this clone: Its antigen remains unidentified. At the DNA level, this CDR3 is encoded by other sequences in the same sample as well.

Sequencing used immunoSEQ multiplex PCR; TCRdb keeps in-frame clones, though not all of them. Here the sample spans 120,000 or so clones, about 89% being singletons. The chain recombines TRBV7-9 with TRBJ1-1; D call uncertain. The sequences come from peripheral blood, collected on day 0 of MenACWY control vaccination. This clonotype was obtained from an adult in good health. The CDR3 here is CASSLVAGGNTEAFF. CDR3 nucleotide sequence: TGTGCCAGCAGCTTAGTTGCCGGCGGAAACACTGAAGCTTTCTTT.